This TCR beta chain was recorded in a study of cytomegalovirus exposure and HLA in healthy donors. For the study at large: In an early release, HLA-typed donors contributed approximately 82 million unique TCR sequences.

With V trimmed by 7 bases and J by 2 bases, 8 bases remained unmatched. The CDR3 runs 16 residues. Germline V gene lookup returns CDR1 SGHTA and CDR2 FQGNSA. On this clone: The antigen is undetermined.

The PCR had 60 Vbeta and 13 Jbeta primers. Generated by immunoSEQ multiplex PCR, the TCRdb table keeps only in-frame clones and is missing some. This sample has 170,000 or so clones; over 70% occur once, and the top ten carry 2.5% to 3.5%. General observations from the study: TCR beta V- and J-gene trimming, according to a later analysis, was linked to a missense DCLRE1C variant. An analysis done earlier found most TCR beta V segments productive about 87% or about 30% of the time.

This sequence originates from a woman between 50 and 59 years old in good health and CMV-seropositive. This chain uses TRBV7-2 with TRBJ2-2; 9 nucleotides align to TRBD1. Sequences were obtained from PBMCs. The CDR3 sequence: CASNSPDRGNTGELFF. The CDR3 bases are TGTGCCAGCAACTCCCCGGACAGGGGCAACACCGGGGAGCTGTTTTTT.